The T cell receptor (beta chain) under discussion was sequenced for a study of metastatic and nonmetastatic thyroid tumors (TCRdb year 2020). Describing the broader study: Repertoires from peripheral blood and from tumor or nodule tissue samples of malignant and benign thyroid patients were compared. The study at large found these results: TCR beta diversity was reported as significantly higher in malignant tumors than in benign nodules, in both blood and tumor samples.

The library was made by PCR. The listed sequencing device is Illumina HiSeq 4000. High-throughput sequencing was used to profile the CDR3 region of the TCR beta-chain in every patient. On the authors' methods: CDR3 differences across clinicopathological groups were used to build a classifier for discriminating distant-metastatic papillary thyroid cancer patients. The Shannon index was used to assess repertoire diversity, and the Morisita-Horn index was used to assess tumor-blood repertoire similarity. TCRdb reprocessing: public reads trimmed at Q25 with fastp, clones called with MiXCR, in-frame beta chains kept. What appears here as the V and J calls and clone size reflects TCRdb's work, not the paper's. The sample table shows approximately 84,000 clones, and under 15% are seen once. The top ten clonotypes cover about 3.9% of the sample. Before undergoing thyroid surgery, none of the patients had been given any kind of treatment. Using T-cell receptor beta sequencing, the study looked back at clinical samples from patients collected from the early 2010s to the late 2010s.

Ten or more counts support this clone. This receptor's antigen is unknown. Base qualities were left out, and no much larger clone turns up one base away. For CDR1 and CDR2, the germline V gene (reference sequence) lists DFQATT and SNEGSKA. The CDR3 goes from the cysteine to the phenylalanine over 13 residues. Here the CDR3 DNA is all that survives: 39 bases in frame from base 1. V is trimmed back by 3 bases and J by 6 bases, and the junction contains 3 bases that no gene match accounts for. This clonotype was sampled from a female donor with papillary thyroid cancer or a benign thyroid nodule (not recorded which). Some clones in this sample may be carry-over from other donors' samples. The sample taken for sequencing was blood. This chain joins TRBV20-1 to TRBJ2-3, with 10 middle bases fitting TRBD2. The DNA sequence reads TGCAGTGCTAGTCTACTAGCGGGGGATACGCAGTATTTT. Translated, it reads CSASLLAGDTQYF.